A single sample gave rise to the 7 T cell receptor beta chains below, sequenced in a study of blood T cell repertoires in COVID-19. Clones were read by immunoSEQ multiplex PCR, and TCRdb kept only the in-frame ones, dropping some. The table lists 15,000 to 20,000 clones, 88% of them singletons, with less than 15% in the top ten. Sequenced input: peripheral blood. These receptors all stem from a human donor in a cohort sampled during active COVID-19.

The chain employs TRBV27 and TRBJ2-7, with 7 nucleotides matching TRBD1. V dropped 5 bases and J dropped 3; count of bases not matched to a gene: 13. CDR3 length equals 16 residues. Germline loops: CDR1 MNHEY, CDR2 SMNVEV (reference sequence). For the CDR3, the DNA is TGTGCCAGCAGTCAAAGTTTCCGGGACAGCTTCTACGAGCAGTACTTC. Residues: CASSQSFRDSFYEQYF.

The gene calls are TRBV19 and TRBJ1-1, with 10 bases identical to TRBD1. Germline V CDR1 and CDR2: LNHDA, SQIVND (reference sequence). J lost 4 bases, V lost 5 bases, and 7 bases had no gene match. CDR3 length: 15 amino acids. The CDR3 bases are TGTGCCAGTAGTCCGACAGGGGGCATAAGCACTGAAGCTTTCTTT. Translated: CASSPTGGISTEAFF.

The chain employs TRBV5-1 and TRBJ1-1; TRBD1 matches 8 bases. CDR1 SGHRS and CDR2 YFSETQ come from the germline V gene. The CDR3 has 15 amino acids. The V and J ends lost 4 bases and 1 base, in that order; junction bases with no gene match: 6. The CDR3: CASSLSGTGNTEAFF. CDR3 bases: TGCGCCAGCAGCCTGAGCGGGACAGGGAACACTGAAGCTTTCTTT.

The chain has TRBV19 and TRBJ2-1; 11 bases are shared with TRBD1. V shed 3 bases and J 7 bases; nucleotides not matched to a gene: 8. There are 16 residues in the CDR3. CDR1 is LNHDA and CDR2 is SQIVND in the germline V gene (reference sequence). The CDR3 region is CASSISGTGGGNEQFF. The CDR3, as DNA: TGTGCCAGTAGTATTAGCGGGACAGGGGGAGGGAATGAGCAGTTCTTC.

V usage is TRBV14 and J usage is TRBJ2-3; D call uncertain. CDR1 is SGHDN, CDR2 FVKESK, per germline. The CDR3 is 16 amino acids. Trimming took off 4 bases at V and 4 bases at J, with 18 bases between the two ends. The CDR3 sequence: CASSPNIQLSADTQYF. As DNA, the CDR3 is TGTGCCAGCAGCCCCAACATACAGCTTTCCGCAGATACGCAGTATTTT.

A single count supports this clone. The J gene is TRBJ1-6, the V gene TRBV30; the D is unclear. CDR1 GTSNPN and CDR2 SVGIG come from the germline V gene (reference sequence). The CDR3 spans 19 residues. V lost 8 bases and J 0 bases, leaving 26 bases between the germline ends. The CDR3 spells CATEGVGGYASSYNSPLHF. In DNA form, the CDR3 reads TGTGCCACGGAAGGAGTAGGCGGATACGCAAGCTCCTATAATTCACCCCTCCACTTT.

V gene TRBV28 combines with J gene TRBJ2-5, with TRBD1 as a possible D gene (6 bases). The CDR3 is 15 amino acids. Looked up from germline, CDR1 is MDHEN and CDR2 is SYDVKM. V lost 2 bases, J lost 1 base, and 11 bases lay in between. The CDR3 spells CASSLAQGLQETQYF. The CDR3 nucleotides are TGTGCCAGCAGTTTAGCACAGGGCCTCCAAGAGACCCAGTACTTC.